This record covers a single T cell receptor (beta chain). The antigen remains unidentified. This sample is drawn from a study of T-cell reconstitution after alpha-beta-depleted transplantation in children. Notes on the study in general: T-cell numbers and diversity, one year after transplant, stemmed largely from T cells that were newly produced. Surviving recipient T cells and intrathymic progenitors accounted for some patients' high TCRbeta diversity at day 60. Alpha-beta T cells about two months after transplant reportedly derived from several hundred expanded graft clones.

Unique molecular identifiers were built into the TCRbeta library. TCRdb reprocessed the PCR reads via MiXCR and lists one record per CDR3 protein. Of almost 600,000 distinct CDR3 sequences listed, roughly 30% are singletons. Trimming cost V 6 bases and J 2 bases, with 11 bases left between them. The CDR3 spans 13 residues. Per germline, CDR1 DFQATT and CDR2 SNEGSKA (reference sequence). The specimen was PBMCs, collected before TCRalphabeta/CD19-depleted stem cell transplant. This receptor was identified in a boy under two years old with Wiskott-Aldrich syndrome, due to receive a stem cell transplant. V is TRBV20-1 and J is TRBJ1-5; no clear D gene. CDR3 DNA sequence: TGCAGTGCCAAAGGCTCTGGCAATCAGCCCCAGCATTTT. This gives the protein CSAKGSGNQPQHF.